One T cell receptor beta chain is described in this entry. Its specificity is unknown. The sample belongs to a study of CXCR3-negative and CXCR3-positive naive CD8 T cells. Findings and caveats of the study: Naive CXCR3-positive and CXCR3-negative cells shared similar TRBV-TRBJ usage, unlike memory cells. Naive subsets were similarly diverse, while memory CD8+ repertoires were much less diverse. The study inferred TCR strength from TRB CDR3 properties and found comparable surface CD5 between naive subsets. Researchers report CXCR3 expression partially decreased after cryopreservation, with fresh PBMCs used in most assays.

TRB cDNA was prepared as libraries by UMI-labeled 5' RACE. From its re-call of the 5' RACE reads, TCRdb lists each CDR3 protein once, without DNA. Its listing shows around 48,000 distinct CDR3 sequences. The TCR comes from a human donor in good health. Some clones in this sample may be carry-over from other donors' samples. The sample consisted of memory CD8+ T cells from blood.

CDR3: CASSPRQVNQETQYF. The chain carries TRBV28 and TRBJ2-5; TCRdb names TRBD1, which stays unverified in the absence of DNA. This CDR3 contains 15 residues. Germline lookup yields CDR1 MDHEN and CDR2 SYDVKM.